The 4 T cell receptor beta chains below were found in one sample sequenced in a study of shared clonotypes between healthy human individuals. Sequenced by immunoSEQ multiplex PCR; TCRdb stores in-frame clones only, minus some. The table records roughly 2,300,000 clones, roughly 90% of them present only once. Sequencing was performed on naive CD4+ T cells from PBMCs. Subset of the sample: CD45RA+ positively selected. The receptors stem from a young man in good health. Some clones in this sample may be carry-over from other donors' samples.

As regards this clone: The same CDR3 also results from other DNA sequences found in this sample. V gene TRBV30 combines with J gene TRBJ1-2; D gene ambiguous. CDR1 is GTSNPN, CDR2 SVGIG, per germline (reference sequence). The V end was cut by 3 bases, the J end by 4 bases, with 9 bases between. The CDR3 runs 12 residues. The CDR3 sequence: CAWSDRSYGYTF. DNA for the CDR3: TGTGCCTGGAGCGACCGTTCCTATGGCTACACCTTC. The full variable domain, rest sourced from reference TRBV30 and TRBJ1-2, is SQTIHQWPATLVQPVGSPLSLECTVEGTSNPNLYWYRQAAGRGLQLLFYSVGIGQISSEVPQNLSASRPQDRQFILSSKKLLLSDSGFYLCAWSDRSYGYTFGSGTRLTVV.

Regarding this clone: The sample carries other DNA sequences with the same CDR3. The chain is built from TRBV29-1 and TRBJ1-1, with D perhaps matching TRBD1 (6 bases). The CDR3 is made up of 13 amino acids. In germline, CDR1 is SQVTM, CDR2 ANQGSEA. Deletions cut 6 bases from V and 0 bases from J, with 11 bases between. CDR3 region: CSVAGTLNTEAFF. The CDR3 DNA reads TGCAGCGTCGCCGGGACATTGAACACTGAAGCTTTCTTT.

The CDR3 spells CAWSLRHFSGNTIYF. The CDR3 DNA is TGTGCCTGGAGCTTAAGACATTTCTCTGGAAACACCATATATTTT. V usage is TRBV30 and J usage is TRBJ1-3; D is ambiguous. Germline V lookup: CDR1 GTSNPN, CDR2 SVGIG (reference sequence). V was trimmed by 3 bases and J by 0 bases, leaving 12 bases between them. This CDR3 spans 15 amino acids.

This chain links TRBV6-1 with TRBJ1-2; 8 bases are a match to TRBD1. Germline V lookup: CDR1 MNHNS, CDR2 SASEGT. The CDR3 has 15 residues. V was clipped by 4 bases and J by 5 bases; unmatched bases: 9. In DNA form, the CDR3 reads TGTGCCAGCAGTGCCTCCGGGACAGGTCCTTATGGCTACACCTTC. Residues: CASSASGTGPYGYTF.